This T cell receptor (beta chain) was obtained from a study of T cells expressing NK-cell markers. Germline V gives CDR1 SQVTM, CDR2 ANQGSEA. The CDR3 totals 14 residues. TCRdb reanalyzed the 5' RACE reads, giving one entry per CDR3 protein sequence and no DNA. This sample's table has approximately 550,000 distinct CDR3 sequences. The sequenced material came from blood T cells: a sorted CD56 or NKG2C T cell subset, CD4+ or CD8+ T cells, or bulk PBMC T cells (not recorded which). The sequence was obtained from a man between 18 and 29 years old in good health. The genes are TRBV29-1 and TRBJ1-2; TCRdb picks TRBD1, but there is no DNA to check that call. The CDR3 protein is CSVEEGTGGYGYTF.